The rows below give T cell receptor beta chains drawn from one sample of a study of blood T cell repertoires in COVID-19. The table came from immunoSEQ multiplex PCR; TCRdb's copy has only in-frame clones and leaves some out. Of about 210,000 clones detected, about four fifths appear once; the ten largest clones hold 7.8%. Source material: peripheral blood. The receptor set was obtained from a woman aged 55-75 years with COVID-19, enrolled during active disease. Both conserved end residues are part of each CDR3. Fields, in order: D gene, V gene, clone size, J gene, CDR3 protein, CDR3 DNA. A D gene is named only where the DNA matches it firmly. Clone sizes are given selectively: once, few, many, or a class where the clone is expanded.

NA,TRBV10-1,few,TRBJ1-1,CASSEQLNTEAFF,TGCGCCAGCAGTGAACAGTTGAACACTGAAGCTTTCTTT
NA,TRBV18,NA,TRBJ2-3,CASSAKVVGATDTQYF,TGTGCCAGCTCAGCAAAGGTAGTGGGAGCTACAGATACGCAGTATTTT
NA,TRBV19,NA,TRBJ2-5,CASSIEGTRGTQYF,TGTGCCAGTAGTATCGAGGGCACCAGGGGGACCCAGTACTTC
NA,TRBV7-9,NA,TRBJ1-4,CASSLVVYEKLFF,TGTGCCAGCAGCTTAGTCGTCTATGAAAAACTGTTTTTT
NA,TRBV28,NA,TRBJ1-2,CASTGRGSYYGYTF,TGTGCCAGCACCGGAAGGGGCAGTTACTATGGCTACACCTTC
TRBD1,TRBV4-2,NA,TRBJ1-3,CASSQGSTGGTGNTIYF,TGTGCCAGCAGCCAAGGCTCGACAGGGGGGACTGGAAACACCATATATTTT
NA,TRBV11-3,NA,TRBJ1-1,CASSPAIWRVRMNTEAFF,TGTGCCAGCAGCCCAGCCATCTGGCGGGTTCGCATGAACACTGAAGCTTTCTTT
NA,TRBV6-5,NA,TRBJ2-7,CASSSPGATYEQYF,TGTGCCAGCAGCAGCCCAGGGGCCACCTACGAGCAGTACTTC
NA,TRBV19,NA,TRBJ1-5,CASSIRTRASNQPQHF,TGTGCCAGTAGTATAAGGACCAGGGCGAGCAATCAGCCCCAGCATTTT
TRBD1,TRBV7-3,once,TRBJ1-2,CASSAGGSNYGYTF,TGTGCCAGCAGCGCAGGGGGATCTAACTATGGCTACACCTTC
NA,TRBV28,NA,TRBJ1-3,CASRTGFSGNTIYF,TGTGCCAGCAGGACAGGTTTCTCTGGAAACACCATATATTTT
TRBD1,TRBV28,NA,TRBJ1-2,CASTPGTGGYGYTF,TGTGCCAGCACCCCCGGGACAGGGGGCTATGGCTACACCTTC
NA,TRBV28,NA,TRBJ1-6,CATYGPFIYNSPLHF,TGTGCCACCTATGGGCCTTTCATATATAATTCACCCCTCCACTTT
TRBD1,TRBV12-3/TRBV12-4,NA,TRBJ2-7,CASSLYRGSEQYF,TGTGCCAGCAGTTTGTACAGGGGATCCGAGCAGTACTTC
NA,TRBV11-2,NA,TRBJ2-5,CASSLERSRTQYF,TGTGCCAGCAGCTTAGAGCGCTCTAGAACCCAGTACTTC
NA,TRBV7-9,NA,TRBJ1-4,CASSPRAGRVRPGKLFF,TGTGCCAGCAGCCCCCGGGCGGGACGGGTCAGACCCGGAAAACTGTTTTTT
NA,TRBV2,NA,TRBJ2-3,CASSELSGRGTDTQYF,TGTGCCAGCAGTGAATTAAGCGGTCGGGGCACAGATACGCAGTATTTT
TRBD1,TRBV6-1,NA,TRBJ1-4,CASSDPSRTGTNEKLFF,TGTGCCAGCAGTGACCCCTCAAGGACAGGGACTAATGAAAAACTGTTTTTT
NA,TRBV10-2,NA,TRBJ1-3,CASRLGDGRPGNTIYF,TGCGCCAGCAGGCTGGGAGATGGCCGACCTGGAAACACCATATATTTT
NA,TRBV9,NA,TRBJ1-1,CASSVAPPLNTEAFF,TGTGCCAGCAGCGTAGCCCCCCCTTTGAACACTGAAGCTTTCTTT
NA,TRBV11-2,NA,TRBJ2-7,CASSLGLYRSYEQYF,TGTGCCAGCAGCTTAGGGCTTTACCGCTCCTACGAGCAGTACTTC
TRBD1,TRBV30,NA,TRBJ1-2,CAWSEGGTGDYGYTF,TGTGCCTGGAGCGAAGGGGGGACAGGGGATTATGGCTACACCTTC
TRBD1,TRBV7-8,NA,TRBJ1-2,CASSIGTANYGYTF,TGTGCCAGCAGCATAGGGACAGCTAACTATGGCTACACCTTC
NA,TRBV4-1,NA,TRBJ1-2,CASSQVTATNYGYTF,TGCGCCAGCAGCCAAGTCACAGCTACTAACTATGGCTACACCTTC
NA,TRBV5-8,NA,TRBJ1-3,CASSLGTGTSGNTIYF,TGTGCCAGCAGCTTGGGTACAGGGACCTCTGGAAACACCATATATTTT
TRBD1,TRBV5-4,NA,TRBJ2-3,CASSLGQGITDTQYF,TGTGCCAGCAGCTTGGGACAGGGGATCACAGATACGCAGTATTTT
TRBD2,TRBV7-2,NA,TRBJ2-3,CASTPPGLAGGGTDTQYF,TGTGCCAGCACCCCACCCGGACTAGCGGGAGGGGGCACAGATACGCAGTATTTT
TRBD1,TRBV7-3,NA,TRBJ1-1,CASSQGARTEAFF,TGTGCCAGCAGTCAGGGGGCGCGCACTGAAGCTTTCTTT
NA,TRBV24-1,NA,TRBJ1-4,CATSPGNSGEKLFF,TGTGCCACCAGTCCAGGGAATTCCGGTGAAAAACTGTTTTTT
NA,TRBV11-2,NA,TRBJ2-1,CASSRGGNRNEQFF,TGTGCCAGCTCAAGGGGAGGAAACCGAAATGAGCAGTTCTTC
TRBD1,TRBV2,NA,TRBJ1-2,CASSRDSLGYTF,TGTGCCAGCAGCCGGGACAGCCTGGGCTACACCTTC
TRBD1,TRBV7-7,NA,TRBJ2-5,CASSFGQGQETQYF,TGTGCTAGCAGCTTTGGACAGGGACAAGAGACCCAGTACTTC
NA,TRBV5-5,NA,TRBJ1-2,CASSLGQNYGYTF,TGTGCCAGCAGCTTGGGGCAGAACTATGGCTACACCTTC
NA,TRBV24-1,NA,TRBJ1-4,CATRYNEKLFF,TGTGCCACCAGATATAATGAAAAACTGTTTTTT
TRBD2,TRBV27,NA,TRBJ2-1,CATGGGRGSYNEQFF,TGTGCCACCGGGGGTGGGCGGGGGTCCTACAATGAGCAGTTCTTC
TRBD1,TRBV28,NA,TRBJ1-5,CASSTRTGGVGQPQHF,TGTGCCAGCAGTACCCGGACAGGGGGCGTGGGTCAGCCCCAGCATTTT
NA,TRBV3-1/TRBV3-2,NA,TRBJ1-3,CASSRVITTGNSGNTIYF,TGTGCCAGCAGCCGAGTGATCACTACAGGGAATTCTGGAAACACCATATATTTT
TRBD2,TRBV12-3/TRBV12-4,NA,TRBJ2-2,CASSRTSGELFF,TGTGCCAGCAGTCGGACTAGTGGGGAGCTGTTTTTT
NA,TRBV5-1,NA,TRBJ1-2,CASSLSGGRVTYGYTF,TGCGCCAGCAGCTTGTCCGGGGGGCGCGTAACCTATGGCTACACCTTC
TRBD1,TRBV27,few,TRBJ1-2,CASSLSATGGVSRGYTF,TGTGCCAGCAGTTTATCGGCCACAGGGGGCGTAAGTCGAGGCTACACCTTC
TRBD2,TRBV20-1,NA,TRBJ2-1,CSAREDNEQFF,TGCAGTGCCCGGGAGGACAATGAGCAGTTCTTC